The 28 T cell receptor beta chains presented below share a single source sample, sequenced in a study of blood T cell repertoires in COVID-19. Produced via immunoSEQ multiplex PCR; TCRdb's table is partial and in-frame only. The repertoire consists of approximately 170,000 clones, with approximately 86% occurring once and the leading ten covering 6.9%. Sequenced input: peripheral blood. Receptor source: an elderly man with COVID-19, enrolled during active disease.

This clone is a singleton in its sample. The chain uses TRBV7-2 and TRBJ2-2; D possibly corresponds to TRBD2 (5 bases). The CDR3 spans 13 residues. V gave up 11 bases and J gave up 7 bases, with 17 bases separating them. The V gene's germline CDR1 is SGHTA and CDR2 FQGNSA. CDR3 bases: TGTGCCGGCACCAGATGGGGAGACGGGGAGCTGTTTTTT. Translation gives CAGTRWGDGELFF. The variable domain in full, completed from reference TRBV7-2 and TRBJ2-2, reads GAGVSQSPSNKVTEKGKDVELRCDPISGHTALYWYRQSLGQGLEFLIYFQGNSAPDKSGLPSDRFSAERTGGSVSTLTIQRTQQEDSAVYLCAGTRWGDGELFFGEGSRLTVL.

The V and J genes are TRBV4-3 and TRBJ2-1; possibly TRBD1 for D (6 bases). CDR1 LGHNA and CDR2 YSLEER come from the germline V gene. The CDR3 has 16 amino acids. V lost 4 bases to trimming and J lost 1 base, with 14 bases between them. The DNA for the CDR3 is TGCGCCAGCAGCCGGGGCGCAGGGGATTCCTACAATGAGCAGTTCTTC. As protein: CASSRGAGDSYNEQFF.

The J gene is TRBJ1-3, the V gene TRBV7-8; D unresolved. The CDR3 spans 17 residues. Germline lookup yields CDR1 SGHVS and CDR2 FQNEAQ. Trimming stripped 2 bases from V and 3 bases from J, with 17 bases between. The CDR3 coding sequence is TGTGCCAGCAGCTTACTAGGCAGAGCAAGGAGTGGAAACACCATATATTTT. Translation: CASSLLGRARSGNTIYF.

This clone was found a few times. V usage is TRBV6-4 and J usage is TRBJ2-3; 10 bases map to TRBD2. The CDR3 runs to 14 residues. J gave up 2 bases and V 8 bases, and 4 bases lay outside the gene matches. The germline V gene has CDR1 MRHNA and CDR2 SNTAGT. CDR3 sequence: CASASGGATDTQYF. CDR3 coding DNA: TGTGCCAGCGCAAGCGGGGGGGCCACAGATACGCAGTATTTT.

This chain joins TRBV6-5 and TRBJ2-7; 9 nucleotides align to TRBD1. The germline gives CDR1 MNHEY, CDR2 SVGAGI. This CDR3 comprises 15 residues. V dropped 6 bases and J dropped 0; count of bases not matched to a gene: 6. The CDR3 loop is CASRDPGQGSYEQYF. CDR3 nucleotide sequence: TGTGCCAGCAGAGACCCGGGACAGGGCTCCTACGAGCAGTACTTC.

V and J are TRBV19 and TRBJ1-1; tentatively, D is TRBD1 (6 bases). The germline V gene has CDR1 LNHDA and CDR2 SQIVND (reference sequence). The CDR3 is made up of 14 amino acids. Trimming pared 5 bases from V and 1 base from J, leaving 11 bases between. In DNA form, the CDR3 reads TGTGCCAGTAGTTTACAGACAGGGAACACTGAAGCTTTCTTT. Its translation: CASSLQTGNTEAFF.

This clone has only one observation. The gene calls are TRBV19 and TRBJ1-1; 11 bases fit TRBD1. After removal of 6 bases from V and 5 bases from J, the junction contained 8 bases not matched to a gene. The V gene's germline CDR1 is LNHDA and CDR2 SQIVND (reference sequence). The CDR3 sequence is 15 residues long. The CDR3 is CASRPGTGGMTEAFF. Written as DNA, the CDR3 is TGTGCCAGTAGACCCGGGACAGGGGGTATGACTGAAGCTTTCTTT.

This chain links TRBV12-3 or TRBV12-4 with TRBJ1-2, with D perhaps matching TRBD1 (6 bases). The CDR3 spans 13 residues. Deletions cut 6 bases from V and 7 bases from J, with 15 bases between. The CDR3 DNA reads as TGTGCCAGCAGGGTACAGGGTTTCAGTGGCTACACCTTC. Translated, it gives CASRVQGFSGYTF.

V usage is TRBV9 and J usage is TRBJ1-2, with 8 positions matching TRBD1. Germline loops: CDR1 SGDLS, CDR2 YYNGEE. J gave up 3 bases and V 0 bases, and 10 bases lay outside the gene matches. The CDR3 extends over 17 amino acids. The CDR3 DNA reads as TGTGCCAGCAGCGTAGCAGGGGGCCGGGCCGGGGACTATGGCTACACCTTC. This sequence encodes CASSVAGGRAGDYGYTF.

The chain combines TRBV6-5 with TRBJ1-4; 7 bases line up with TRBD1. The trim removed 2 bases at V and 7 bases at J, leaving 10 bases unmatched. Germline CDR1 MNHEY, CDR2 SVGAGI. The CDR3 covers 16 residues. As DNA, the CDR3 is TGTGCCAGCAGTTACCTTGGGACAGCCAGGGGTGAAAAACTGTTTTTT. Protein: CASSYLGTARGEKLFF.

This clone was picked up one time. V usage is TRBV6-5 and J usage is TRBJ1-2, with D tentatively TRBD1 (6 bases). V lost 1 base to trimming and J lost 4 bases, with 10 bases between them. CDR1 is MNHEY, CDR2 SVGAGI, per germline. This CDR3 comprises 14 residues. The CDR3 here is CASSYLGAGYGYTF. In DNA, the CDR3 is TGTGCCAGCAGTTACTTGGGGGCTGGCTATGGCTACACCTTC.

The chain has TRBV19 and TRBJ2-1, with 13 bases aligning to TRBD2. The CDR3 length is 16 residues. V shed 7 bases, J shed 6 bases, and the junction held 9 bases outside the gene matches. Per germline, CDR1 LNHDA and CDR2 SQIVND (reference sequence). CDR3 coding DNA: TGTGCCAGTACTAGACTAGCGGGGGGAAAGGGCAATGAGCAGTTCTTC. Translated, it gives CASTRLAGGKGNEQFF.

The chain combines TRBV7-6 with TRBJ2-2, with TRBD1 identical over 8 bases. The germline V gene has CDR1 SGHVS and CDR2 FNYEAQ. This CDR3 comprises 13 residues. J was trimmed by 14 bases and V by 6 bases; bases with no gene match: 11. In DNA, the CDR3 is TGTGCCAGCAGGGTTATGGGGACAGGAGGACTGTTTTTT. This codes for CASRVMGTGGLFF.

The table lists this clone with a count of one. The chain couples TRBV28 to TRBJ1-4; possible D gene TRBD1, 5 bases. CDR3 length: 14 amino acids. V was trimmed by 3 bases and J by 2 bases, leaving 7 bases between them. Germline V gene lookup returns CDR1 MDHEN and CDR2 SYDVKM. The CDR3 nucleotides read TGTGCCAGCAGTTTGGGGGGGACTAATGAAAAACTGTTTTTT. The encoded protein is CASSLGGTNEKLFF.

This chain joins TRBV7-3 and TRBJ1-1; no clear D gene. Trimming pared 3 bases from V and 1 base from J, leaving 9 bases between. The CDR3 is made up of 14 amino acids. Germline CDR1 SGHTA, CDR2 FQGTGA. The DNA for the CDR3 is TGTGCCAGCAGCTTGGGCAGCTCGAACACTGAAGCTTTCTTT. This gives the protein CASSLGSSNTEAFF. The entire variable domain, with the rest obtained from reference TRBV7-3 and TRBJ1-1, is as follows: GAGVSQTPSNKVTEKGKYVELRCDPISGHTALYWYRQSLGQGPEFLIYFQGTGAADDSGLPNDRFFAVRPEGSVSTLKIQRTERGDSAVYLCASSLGSSNTEAFFGQGTRLTVV.

The chain uses TRBV12-3 or TRBV12-4 and TRBJ2-2; D gene uncertain. The CDR3 is 12 residues long. The ends were cut back, 5 bases at V and 9 bases at J, with 10 bases in the middle. The CDR3 DNA is TGTGCCAGCAGTCTTAGTAGCCGGGAGCTGTTTTTT. This sequence encodes CASSLSSRELFF.

This chain connects TRBV12-3 or TRBV12-4 to TRBJ1-5; D unresolved. Trimming removed 6 bases from V and 0 bases from J, with 3 bases in between. The CDR3 is made up of 12 amino acids. CDR3 sequence: CASRYSNQPQHF. In nucleotides, the CDR3 is TGTGCCAGCAGGTATAGCAATCAGCCCCAGCATTTT.

The chain is built from TRBV6-5 and TRBJ1-1; tentative D call: TRBD1 (5 bases). Trimming took 0 bases from V and 4 from J, leaving 12 bases between them. CDR1 MNHEY and CDR2 SVGAGI come from the germline V gene. CDR3 length: 15 amino acids. CDR3 bases: TGTGCCAGCAGTTACTCGGGCAGGGTGAGCACTGAAGCTTTCTTT. This translates into CASSYSGRVSTEAFF.

A remark on this clone: The junction differs from germline at one of its ends, possibly a read error. The gene calls are TRBV7-3 and TRBJ1-1, with 7 bases that match TRBD1. CDR1 is SGHTA, CDR2 FQGTGA, per germline. This CDR3 has 17 amino acids. The CDR3 is CANSLTPAGGTNTEAFF. The CDR3 nucleotides are TGTGCCAACAGCTTAACCCCCGCAGGGGGGACAAACACTGAAGCTTTCTTT. The entire variable domain, with the rest obtained from reference TRBV7-3 and TRBJ1-1, is as follows: GAGVSQTPSNKVTEKGKYVELRCDPISGHTALYWYRQSLGQGPEFLIYFQGTGAADDSGLPNDRFFAVRPEGSVSTLKIQRTERGDSAVYLCANSLTPAGGTNTEAFFGQGTRLTVV.

The chain links TRBV3-1 (or the pseudogene TRBV3-2) to TRBJ1-4, with D uncertain. The CDR3 covers 17 residues. Deletions cut 2 bases from V and 8 bases from J, with 21 bases between. The germline CDR1 and CDR2 sequences are LGHDT and YNNKEL (reference sequence). This CDR3 is CASSQTPPGPTREKLFF. The CDR3, as DNA: TGTGCCAGCAGCCAAACTCCGCCGGGTCCCACGCGGGAAAAACTGTTTTTT.

The chain combines TRBV2 with TRBJ1-2, with D unclear. CDR1 and CDR2 from the germline V gene are SNHLY and FYNNEI. With 3 bases removed from V and 1 base from J, the gap between germline ends came to 6 bases. CDR3 length equals 13 residues. The CDR3 reads CASSDFFNYGYTF. In nucleotides, the CDR3 is TGTGCCAGCAGTGATTTCTTTAACTATGGCTACACCTTC.

This clone has at least ten counts. This chain joins TRBV2 and TRBJ1-5; D is possibly TRBD1 (6 bases). Trimming took 8 bases from V and 3 from J, leaving 14 bases between them. The germline V gene has CDR1 SNHLY and CDR2 FYNNEI. CDR3 length: 14 residues. CDR3 DNA: TGTGCCAGCCGTGGGGGGCAAGTCAATCAGCCCCAGCATTTT. It yields the protein CASRGGQVNQPQHF.

The chain has TRBV29-1 and TRBJ2-5, with D maybe TRBD1 (7 bases). CDR1 is SQVTM and CDR2 is ANQGSEA in the germline V gene. V lost 4 bases to trimming and J lost 3 bases, with 15 bases between them. CDR3 length: 14 residues. The CDR3 protein is CSVVRGGGEETQYF. The CDR3 bases are TGCAGCGTTGTCAGAGGAGGGGGCGAAGAGACCCAGTACTTC. The entire variable domain, with the rest obtained from reference TRBV29-1 and TRBJ2-5, is as follows: SAVISQKPSRDICQRGTSLTIQCQVDSQVTMMFWYRQQPGQSLTLIATANQGSEATYESGFVIDKFPISRPNLTFSTLTVSNMSPEDSSIYLCSVVRGGGEETQYFGPGTRLLVL.

This clone came up once. This chain connects TRBV7-9 to TRBJ2-2; 7 bases line up with TRBD1. The germline CDR1 and CDR2 sequences are SEHNR and FQNEAQ (reference sequence). V was pared by 5 bases and J by 3 bases, with 6 bases of the junction left unmatched. The CDR3 has 15 residues. This CDR3 is CASSVRQGDTGELFF. In nucleotides, the CDR3 is TGTGCCAGCAGCGTGAGACAGGGAGACACCGGGGAGCTGTTTTTT. Based on the CDR3 plus reference TRBV7-9 and TRBJ2-2, the full variable domain is DTGVSQNPRHKITKRGQNVTFRCDPISEHNRLYWYRQTLGQGPEFLTYFQNEAQLEKSRLLSDRFSAERPKGSFSTLEIQRTEQGDSAMYLCASSVRQGDTGELFFGEGSRLTVL.

Of note for this clone: One junction end disagrees with the germline gene, perhaps due to a read error. V and J are TRBV2 and TRBJ2-7, with unresolved D. The CDR3 covers 13 residues. Germline values: CDR1 SNHLY, CDR2 FYNNEI. The CDR3 coding sequence is TGTGCCAGCAGCGAAGATTTCGGCTACGAGCAGTACTTC. Protein: CASSEDFGYEQYF.

The chain uses TRBV4-2 and TRBJ1-3, with D tentatively TRBD1 (6 bases). The V and J ends lost 1 base and 4 bases respectively, with 17 bases between them. This CDR3 has 17 amino acids. Germline V gene lookup returns CDR1 LGHNA and CDR2 YNFKEQ. The CDR3 bases are TGTGCCAGCAGCCAAGTTGTTGGCACAGGGCAGGGAAACACCATATATTTT. Encoded protein: CASSQVVGTGQGNTIYF.

This chain links TRBV6-5 with TRBJ1-1, with a tentative D call TRBD1 (5 bases). CDR1 is MNHEY, CDR2 SVGAGI, per germline. V was cut by 0 bases and J by 9 bases, with 17 bases left in between. The CDR3 extends over 15 amino acids. The CDR3 here is CASSYSMGPPAKAFF. For the CDR3, the DNA is TGTGCCAGCAGTTACTCGATGGGGCCCCCGGCAAAAGCTTTCTTT.

The chain couples TRBV18 to TRBJ1-2; D may be TRBD1 (5 bases). There are 14 residues in the CDR3. V was cut by 6 bases and J by 6 bases, with 17 bases left in between. CDR1 and CDR2 from the germline V gene are KGHSH and LQKENI. The CDR3, as DNA: TGTGCCAGCTCCCCCTACGACACGGGGGATGGCTACACCTTC. As protein: CASSPYDTGDGYTF.